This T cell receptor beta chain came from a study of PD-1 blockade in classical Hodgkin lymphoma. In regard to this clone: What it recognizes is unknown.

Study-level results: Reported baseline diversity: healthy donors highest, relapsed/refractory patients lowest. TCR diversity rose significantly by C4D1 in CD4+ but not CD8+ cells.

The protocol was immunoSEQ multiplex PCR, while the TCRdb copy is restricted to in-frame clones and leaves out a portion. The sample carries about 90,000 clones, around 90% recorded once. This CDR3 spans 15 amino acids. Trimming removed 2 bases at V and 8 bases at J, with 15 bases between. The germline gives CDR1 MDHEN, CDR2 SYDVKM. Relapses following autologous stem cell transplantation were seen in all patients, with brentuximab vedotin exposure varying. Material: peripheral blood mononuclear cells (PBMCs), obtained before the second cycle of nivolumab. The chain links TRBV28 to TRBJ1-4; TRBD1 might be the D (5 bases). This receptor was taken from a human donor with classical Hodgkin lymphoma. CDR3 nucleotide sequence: TGTGCCAGCAGTTTACCCGGCCAGGGTGAGGAAAAACTGTTTTTT. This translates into CASSLPGQGEEKLFF.